This T cell receptor beta chain appears in the sequencing data of a study of shared T cell receptors in the human thymus. Trimming shortened V by 5 bases and J by 0 bases, and 20 bases separated the two germline ends. Looked up from germline, CDR1 is ENHRY and CDR2 is SYGVKD. This CDR3 contains 17 residues. Generated by immunoSEQ multiplex PCR, the TCRdb table keeps only in-frame clones and is missing some. The data hold 640,000 or so clones, with about 87% observed a single time. Another study also made use of these data, one on human thymus T cells. As that report states: Healthy Finnish infants undergoing corrective surgery for congenital heart defects provided the donor material. Resections obtained during corrective heart surgery supplied the thymus tissue. Thymic and blood repertoires appeared to carry a bias in their V and J gene usage.

The sequence was obtained from a boy younger than two with a congenital heart defect. The V gene is TRBV10-3, the J gene TRBJ2-7; D possibly corresponds to TRBD1 (5 bases). Sequencing was carried out using thymocytes. CDR3 sequence (DNA): TGTGCCATCAGTAGACAGCCTTTATTCGATTTCTCCTACGAGCAGTACTTC. This codes for CAISRQPLFDFSYEQYF.